This entry features one T cell receptor (beta chain) sequence. The source of the sample is a study of blood T cell repertoires in COVID-19. The V gene end was trimmed by 5 bases and the J gene end by 5 bases; junction bases not matched to a gene: 5. Looked up from germline, CDR1 is SGHTA and CDR2 is FQGTGA. This CDR3 has 15 residues. Produced via immunoSEQ multiplex PCR; TCRdb's table is partial and in-frame only. The table includes 260,000 or so clones, 81% detected once. The source material was peripheral blood. The genes are TRBV7-3 and TRBJ2-1; 11 bases agree with TRBD2. This receptor was identified in an elderly woman with COVID-19, enrolled during active disease. The CDR3 coding sequence is TGTGCCAGCAGCGCACGGGGACTAGCGGACAATGAGCAGTTCTTC. Translated: CASSARGLADNEQFF.